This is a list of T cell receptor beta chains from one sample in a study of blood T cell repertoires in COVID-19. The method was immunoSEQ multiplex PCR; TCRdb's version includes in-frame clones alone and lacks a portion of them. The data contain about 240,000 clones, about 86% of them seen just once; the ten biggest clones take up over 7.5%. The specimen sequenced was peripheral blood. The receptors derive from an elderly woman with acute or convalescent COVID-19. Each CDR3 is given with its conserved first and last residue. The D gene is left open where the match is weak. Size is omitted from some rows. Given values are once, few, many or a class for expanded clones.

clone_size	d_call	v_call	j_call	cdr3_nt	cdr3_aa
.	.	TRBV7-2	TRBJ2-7	TGTGCCAGCAGCCGACTCGACTACCCGCAGTACTTC	CASSRLDYPQYF
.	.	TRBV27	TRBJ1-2	TGTGCCAGCAGTTCCGGAGGACGGCACTATGGCTACACCTTC	CASSSGGRHYGYTF
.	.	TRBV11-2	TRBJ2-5	TGTGCCAGCAGCTTAGACATCGGAGGGCCAGAGACCCAGTACTTC	CASSLDIGGPETQYF
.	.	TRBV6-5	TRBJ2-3	TGTGCCAGCAGAACACGAAATACGCAGTATTTT	CASRTRNTQYF
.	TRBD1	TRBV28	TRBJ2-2	TGTGCCAGCAGGACAGGGGGCACCGGGGAGCTGTTTTTT	CASRTGGTGELFF
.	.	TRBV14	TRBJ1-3	TGTGCCAGCAGCCAAGTGAGGGGAGGCGGAAACACCATATATTTT	CASSQVRGGGNTIYF
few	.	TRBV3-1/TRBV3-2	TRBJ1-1	TGTGCCAGCAGCCAAGATTTGGACTTTGGGGCTTTCTTT	CASSQDLDFGAFF
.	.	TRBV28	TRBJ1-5	TGTGCCAGCAGTTTATTTGGGACAACAAATCAGCCCCAGCATTTT	CASSLFGTTNQPQHF
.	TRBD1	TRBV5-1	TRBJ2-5	TGCGCCAGCAGCATCCCTACAGGGGGACAAGAGACCCAGTACTTC	CASSIPTGGQETQYF
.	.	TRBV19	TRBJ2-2	TGTGCCAGTAGCCTGACCGGGGAGCTGTTTTTT	CASSLTGELFF
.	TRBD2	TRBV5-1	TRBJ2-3	TGCGCCAGCAGCCCGGGGGGTAGCACAGATACGCAGTATTTT	CASSPGGSTDTQYF
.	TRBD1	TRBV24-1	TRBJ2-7	TGTGCCACCAGTGCCTCGCCCGGGACAGGATCCTACGAGCAGTACTTC	CATSASPGTGSYEQYF
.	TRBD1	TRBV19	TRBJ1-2	TGTGCCAGTAGTATAGCTAGCACAGGGGGCAGCGGCTATGGCTACACCTTC	CASSIASTGGSGYGYTF
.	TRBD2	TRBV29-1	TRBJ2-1	TGCAGCGTCCTAGCGGGGGGGAACAATGAGCAGTTCTTC	CSVLAGGNNEQFF
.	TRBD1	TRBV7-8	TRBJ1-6	TGTGCCAGCAGCTCGGGACAGGCAGAGAGCTCCTATAATTCACCCCTCCACTTT	CASSSGQAESSYNSPLHF
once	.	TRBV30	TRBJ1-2	TGTGCCCTGGAGGACGTGGTTCCTGGCTACACCTTC	CALEDVVPGYTF
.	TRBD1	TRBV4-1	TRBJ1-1	TGCGCCAGCAGCCCGAGATCTGCGGGACAGAAAGCTTTCTTT	CASSPRSAGQKAFF
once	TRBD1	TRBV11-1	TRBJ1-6	TGTGCCAGCAGCCGAGGGACAGCCAATTCTGACCTCCACTTT	CASSRGTANSDLHF
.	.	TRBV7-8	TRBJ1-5	TGTGCCGCCCACGGCGTCGGTAGCTCCAATCAGCCCCAGCATTTT	CAAHGVGSSNQPQHF
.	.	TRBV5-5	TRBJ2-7	TGTGCCAGCAGCTTCCGGGACACCCTTTCCTACGAGCAGTACTTC	CASSFRDTLSYEQYF
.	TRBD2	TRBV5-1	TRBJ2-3	TGCGCCAGCAGCTTGGATTCGGGGGGGGGCACCACGCAGTATTTT	CASSLDSGGGTTQYF
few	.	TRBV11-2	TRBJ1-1	TGTGCCAGCAATCTGGGGGCTGGGACTGAAGCTTTCTTT	CASNLGAGTEAFF
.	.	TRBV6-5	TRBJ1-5	TGTGCCAGTTACCGGACAGACAATCAGCCCCAGCATTTT	CASYRTDNQPQHF
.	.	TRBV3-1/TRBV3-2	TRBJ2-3	TGTGCCAGCAGCCAAGGTGGGGCCTCATCCCAGTATTTT	CASSQGGASSQYF